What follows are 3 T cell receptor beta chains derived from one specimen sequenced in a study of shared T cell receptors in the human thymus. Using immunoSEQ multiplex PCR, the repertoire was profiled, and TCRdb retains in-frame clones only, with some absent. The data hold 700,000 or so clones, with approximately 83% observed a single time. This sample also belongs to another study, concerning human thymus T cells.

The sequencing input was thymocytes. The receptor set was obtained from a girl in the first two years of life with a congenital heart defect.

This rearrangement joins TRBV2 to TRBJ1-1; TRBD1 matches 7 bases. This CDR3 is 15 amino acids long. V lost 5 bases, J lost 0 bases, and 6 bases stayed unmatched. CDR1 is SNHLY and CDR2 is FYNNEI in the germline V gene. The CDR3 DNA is TGTGCCAGCAGTACCCCGGACAGGATGAACACTGAAGCTTTCTTT. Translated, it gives CASSTPDRMNTEAFF.

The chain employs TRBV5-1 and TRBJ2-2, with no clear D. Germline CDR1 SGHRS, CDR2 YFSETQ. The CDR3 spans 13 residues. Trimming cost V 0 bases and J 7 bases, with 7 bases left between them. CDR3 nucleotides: TGCGCCAGCAGCTTGGCCGAGTTCGGGGAGCTGTTTTTT. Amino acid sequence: CASSLAEFGELFF. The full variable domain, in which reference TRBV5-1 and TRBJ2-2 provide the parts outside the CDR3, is KAGVTQTPRYLIKTRGQQVTLSCSPISGHRSVSWYQQTPGQGLQFLFEYFSETQRNKGNFPGRFSGRQFSNSRSEMNVSTLELGDSALYLCASSLAEFGELFFGEGSRLTVL.

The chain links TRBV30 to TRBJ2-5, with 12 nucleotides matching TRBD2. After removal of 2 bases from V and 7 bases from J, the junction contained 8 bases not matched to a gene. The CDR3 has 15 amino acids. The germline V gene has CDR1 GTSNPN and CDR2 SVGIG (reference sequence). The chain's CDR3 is CAWSLLAGGPATQYF. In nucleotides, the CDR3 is TGTGCCTGGAGTCTTCTAGCGGGGGGGCCTGCGACCCAGTACTTC.